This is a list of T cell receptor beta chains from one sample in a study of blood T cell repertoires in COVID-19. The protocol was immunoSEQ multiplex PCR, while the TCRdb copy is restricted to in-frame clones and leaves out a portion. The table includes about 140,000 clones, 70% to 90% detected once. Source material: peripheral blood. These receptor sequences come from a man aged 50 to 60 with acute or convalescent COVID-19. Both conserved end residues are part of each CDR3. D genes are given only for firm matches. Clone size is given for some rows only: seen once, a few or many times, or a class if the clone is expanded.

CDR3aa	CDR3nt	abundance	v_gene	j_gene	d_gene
CASRLALNTGELFF	TGTGCCAGTCGACTAGCGCTCAACACCGGGGAGCTGTTTTTT	.	TRBV6-4	TRBJ2-2	TRBD2
CASSYSGGGNTEAFF	TGTGCCAGCAGTTACTCGGGGGGAGGGAACACTGAAGCTTTCTTT	.	TRBV6-6	TRBJ1-1	.
CASSYGGQGRTEAFF	TGTGCCAGCAGTTACGGGGGACAGGGGAGGACTGAAGCTTTCTTT	.	TRBV6-5	TRBJ1-1	TRBD1
CASRTGSRFNSPLHF	TGCGCCAGCAGGACAGGGTCCAGGTTCAATTCACCCCTCCACTTT	few	TRBV5-1	TRBJ1-6	TRBD1
CASGPPAGQGPNTIYF	TGTGCTAGTGGTCCACCGGCCGGACAGGGACCGAACACCATATATTTT	once	TRBV12-5	TRBJ1-3	TRBD1
CASSLGRTDTQYF	TGCGCCAGCAGTCTGGGGCGCACAGATACGCAGTATTTT	.	TRBV4-1	TRBJ2-3	.
CASSLDRGYSPLHF	TGTGCCAGCAGTCTGGACAGGGGTTATTCACCCCTCCACTTT	.	TRBV27	TRBJ1-6	TRBD1
CASSLEGSPNTEAFF	TGTGCCAGCAGCTTAGAGGGGTCACCGAACACTGAAGCTTTCTTT	.	TRBV7-6	TRBJ1-1	.
CASSTGRPKDGNTIYF	TGTGCCAGTAGTACGGGAAGGCCCAAGGATGGAAACACCATATATTTT	.	TRBV19	TRBJ1-3	.
CATSDPDRNNEQYF	TGTGCCACCAGTGATCCGGACAGGAACAACGAGCAGTACTTC	.	TRBV24-1	TRBJ2-7	TRBD1
CASSQAGAEAFF	TGCGCCAGCAGCCAAGCCGGGGCTGAAGCTTTCTTT	.	TRBV4-1	TRBJ1-1	.
CASSPPRDSSYEQYF	TGTGCCAGCAGTCCACCAAGGGACAGCTCCTACGAGCAGTACTTC	few	TRBV6-5	TRBJ2-7	TRBD1
CASSQGDRGGEQYF	TGTGCCAGCAGCCAAGGCGACAGGGGAGGTGAGCAGTACTTC	.	TRBV14	TRBJ2-7	TRBD1
CACQPQHF	TGTGCGTGTCAGCCCCAGCATTTT	.	TRBV10-2	TRBJ1-5	.
CASSPGQHYEQYF	TGTGCCAGCAGCCCGGGACAGCACTACGAGCAGTACTTC	once	TRBV14	TRBJ2-7	TRBD1
CASSSRGLEQPQHF	TGTGCCAGCAGTTCCAGGGGCCTGGAGCAGCCCCAGCATTTT	.	TRBV27	TRBJ1-5	.
CASSISTGEYEQYF	TGTGCCAGCAGCATAAGCACAGGGGAATACGAGCAGTACTTC	.	TRBV6-5	TRBJ2-7	TRBD1
CASSQDFRGYTF	TGTGCCAGCAGCCAAGACTTTCGTGGCTACACCTTC	.	TRBV14	TRBJ1-2	.
CASSYWRTDEQFF	TGTGCCAGCAGTTACTGGAGGACGGATGAGCAGTTCTTC	.	TRBV6-5	TRBJ2-1	.
CASSYDRQANYGYTF	TGTGCCAGCAGCTACGACAGGCAAGCTAACTATGGCTACACCTTC	few	TRBV5-8	TRBJ1-2	.
CASSGLATGGWYGYTF	TGTGCCAGTAGTGGCCTAGCGACAGGGGGCTGGTATGGCTACACCTTC	.	TRBV19	TRBJ1-2	TRBD1
CATSEPHRGNIQYF	TGTGCCACCAGTGAGCCCCATAGAGGGAACATTCAGTACTTC	.	TRBV24-1	TRBJ2-4	.
CASSYPGTRISEQYF	TGTGCCAGCAGTTACCCCGGGACTCGGATATCAGAGCAGTACTTC	.	TRBV6-5	TRBJ2-7	.
CASSEVGQGIRGRVNQPQHF	TGTGCCAGCAGTGAGGTGGGACAGGGGATTAGAGGTCGAGTCAATCAGCCCCAGCATTTT	.	TRBV2	TRBJ1-5	TRBD1
CASSDRDSPHNEQFF	TGTGCCAGCAGCGACCGGGACAGCCCGCACAATGAGCAGTTCTTC	.	TRBV11-3	TRBJ2-1	TRBD1
CATSDFRAGAYNEQFF	TGTGCCACCAGTGATTTCAGGGCAGGGGCGTACAATGAGCAGTTCTTC	.	TRBV24-1	TRBJ2-1	.
CASSQEFFRAGGSSYNEQFF	TGCGCCAGCAGCCAAGAATTCTTCCGGGCGGGAGGGAGCTCCTACAATGAGCAGTTCTTC	once	TRBV4-1	TRBJ2-1	TRBD2
CASSLSRGNYGYTF	TGTGCCAGCAGTTTATCGAGGGGGAACTATGGCTACACCTTC	.	TRBV27	TRBJ1-2	.
CASSNGSYGYTF	TGTGCCAGCAGCAACGGGAGCTATGGCTACACCTTC	.	TRBV21-1	TRBJ1-2	.
CASSFNGGQYNEQFF	TGTGCCAGCAGCTTTAATGGGGGACAGTACAATGAGCAGTTCTTC	.	TRBV7-3	TRBJ2-1	TRBD1
CASSINLRETGYTGELFF	TGTGCCAGCAGCATAAATCTTCGAGAGACAGGGTATACCGGGGAGCTGTTTTTT	.	TRBV11-3	TRBJ2-2	TRBD1
CAWKGGRGRTYEQYF	TGTGCCTGGAAGGGAGGGAGGGGCCGGACCTACGAGCAGTACTTC	.	TRBV30	TRBJ2-7	TRBD2
CASSLVGGVETQYF	TGTGCCAGCAGCTTAGTTGGCGGGGTTGAGACCCAGTACTTC	.	TRBV7-9	TRBJ2-5	.
CASSLAQRVGEKLFF	TGTGCCAGCAGCTTAGCGCAGAGGGTTGGAGAAAAACTGTTTTTT	.	TRBV7-8	TRBJ1-4	.
CASRHDRGVGEAFF	TGCGCCAGCAGACACGACAGGGGGGTTGGTGAAGCTTTCTTT	.	TRBV5-1	TRBJ1-1	TRBD1